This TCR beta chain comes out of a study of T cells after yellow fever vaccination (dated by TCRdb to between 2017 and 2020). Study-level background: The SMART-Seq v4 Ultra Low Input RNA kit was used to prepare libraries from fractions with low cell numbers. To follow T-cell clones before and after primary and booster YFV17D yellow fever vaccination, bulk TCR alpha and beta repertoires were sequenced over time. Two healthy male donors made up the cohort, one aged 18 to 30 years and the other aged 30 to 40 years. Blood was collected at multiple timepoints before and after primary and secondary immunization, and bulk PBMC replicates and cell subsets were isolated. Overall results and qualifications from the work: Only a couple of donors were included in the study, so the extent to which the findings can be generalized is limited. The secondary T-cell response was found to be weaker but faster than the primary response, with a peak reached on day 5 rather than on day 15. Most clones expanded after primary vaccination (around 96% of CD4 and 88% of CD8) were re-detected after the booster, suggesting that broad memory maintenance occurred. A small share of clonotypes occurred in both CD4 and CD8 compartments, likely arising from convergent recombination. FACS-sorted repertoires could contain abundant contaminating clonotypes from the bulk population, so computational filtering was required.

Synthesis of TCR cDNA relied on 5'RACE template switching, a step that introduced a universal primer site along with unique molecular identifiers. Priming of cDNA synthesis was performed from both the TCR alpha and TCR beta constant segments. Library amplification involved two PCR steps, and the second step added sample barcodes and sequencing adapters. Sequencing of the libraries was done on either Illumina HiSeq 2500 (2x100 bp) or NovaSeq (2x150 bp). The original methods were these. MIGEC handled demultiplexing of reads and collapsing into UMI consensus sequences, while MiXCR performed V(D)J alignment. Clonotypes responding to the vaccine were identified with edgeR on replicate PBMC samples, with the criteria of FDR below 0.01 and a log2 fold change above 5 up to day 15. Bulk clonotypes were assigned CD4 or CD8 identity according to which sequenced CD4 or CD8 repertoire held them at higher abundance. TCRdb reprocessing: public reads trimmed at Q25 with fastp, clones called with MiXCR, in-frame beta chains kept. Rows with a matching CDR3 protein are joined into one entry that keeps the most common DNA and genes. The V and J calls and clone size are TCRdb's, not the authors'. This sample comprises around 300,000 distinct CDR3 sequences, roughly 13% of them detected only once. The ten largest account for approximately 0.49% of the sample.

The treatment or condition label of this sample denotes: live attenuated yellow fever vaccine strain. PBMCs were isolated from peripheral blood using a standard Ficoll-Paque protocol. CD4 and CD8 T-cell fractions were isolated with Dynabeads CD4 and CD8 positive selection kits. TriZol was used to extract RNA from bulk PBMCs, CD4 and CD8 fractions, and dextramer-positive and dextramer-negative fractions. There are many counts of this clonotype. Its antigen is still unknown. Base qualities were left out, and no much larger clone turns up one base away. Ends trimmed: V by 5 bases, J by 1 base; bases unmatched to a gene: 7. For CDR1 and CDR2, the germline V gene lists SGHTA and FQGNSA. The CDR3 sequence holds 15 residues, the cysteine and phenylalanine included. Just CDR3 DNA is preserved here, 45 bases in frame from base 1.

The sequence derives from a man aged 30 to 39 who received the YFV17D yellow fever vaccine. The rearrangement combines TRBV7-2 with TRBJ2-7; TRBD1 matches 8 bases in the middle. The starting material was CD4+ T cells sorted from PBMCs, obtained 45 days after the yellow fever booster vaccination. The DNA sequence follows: TGTGCCAGCAGCCTGACCGGGACAGGATCCTACGAGCAGTACTTC. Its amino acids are CASSLTGTGSYEQYF.